Here is one T cell receptor beta chain with its context. Its antigen is as yet unknown. Documented treatment: roughly ten-day PBMC culture with coronavirus spike peptide pools or control peptides (ViraFEST assay). Peptide pool stimulation in ViraFEST expanded antigen-specific T cells, whose TCRs were then sequenced. Fresh IL-2 medium was used to replace half of the medium on days 3 and 7. Germline CDR1 and CDR2: SQVTM and ANQGSEA. V shed 5 bases and J shed 7 bases, with 11 bases lying between them. CDR3 size: 11 residues. The Oncomine TCR Beta short-read assay was what sequenced the DNA obtained from cultured CD4+ T cells. TCRdb independently ran MiXCR on the PCR reads; one entry per CDR3 protein. Among tens of thousands of distinct CDR3 sequences listed, 40% to 55% were seen once. This sample was taken from a study of vaccination and CD4 T cells after COVID-19. As for the study in general: Samples taken post-COVID came a median roughly 13 weeks after diagnosis, ranging from 35 to 161. Study-level points and caveats: Spike mono-reactivity was found in 304 of 307 vaccine-specific clones from convalescent patients.

The rearrangement joins TRBV29-1 to TRBJ1-2; weak D call: TRBD1 (6 bases). The TCR originated in a human donor who received a COVID-19 vaccine. Sequences were derived from CD4+ T cells from blood, cultured in vitro, sampled before SARS-CoV-2 vaccination. The CDR3 here is CSVRGAGGYTF. The CDR3 nucleotides read TGCAGCGTTAGGGGGGCGGGTGGCTACACCTTC.